Presented here are 13 T cell receptor beta chains from one specimen sequenced in a study of cytomegalovirus exposure and HLA in healthy donors. TCRdb keeps only in-frame clones here, not all; method: immunoSEQ multiplex PCR. The table shows about 330,000 clones, with 87% occurring only once. The sample consisted of PBMCs. Receptors originate from a woman between 25 and 40 years old in good health and CMV-seropositive.

V usage is TRBV4-1 and J usage is TRBJ1-5; tentative D call: TRBD1 (5 bases). Per germline, CDR1 MGHRA and CDR2 YSYEKL. V was pared by 1 base and J by 9 bases, with 13 bases between. The CDR3 runs to 14 residues. CDR3 amino acids: CASSQAGVGGPQHF. The CDR3 DNA is TGCGCCAGCAGCCAAGCGGGGGTGGGGGGGCCCCAGCATTTT.

This chain connects TRBV5-6 to TRBJ2-3; TRBD2 matches at 13 bases. Germline lookup yields CDR1 SGHDT and CDR2 YYEEEE. V shed 4 bases and J 3 bases; nucleotides not matched to a gene: 2. The length of the CDR3 is 15 residues. The CDR3 nucleotides read TGTGCCAGCAGCGAGACTAGCGGGGGGACAGATACGCAGTATTTT. It encodes CASSETSGGTDTQYF.

The CDR3 DNA is TGTGCCAGCAGCCGCGACCTGGACAGTACGACCCAGTACTTC. Translating gives CASSRDLDSTTQYF. V usage is TRBV5-6 and J usage is TRBJ2-5; TRBD1 is a possible D gene (6 bases). The CDR3 loop spans 14 amino acids. Trimming stripped 4 bases from V and 7 bases from J, with 17 bases between. The germline V gene encodes CDR1 SGHDT and CDR2 YYEEEE. The full variable domain, with the rest looked up from reference TRBV5-6 and TRBJ2-5, is DAGVTQSPTHLIKTRGQQVTLRCSPKSGHDTVSWYQQALGQGPQFIFQYYEEEERQRGNFPDRFSGHQFPNYSSELNVNALLLGDSALYLCASSRDLDSTTQYFGPGTRLLVL.

This clone was detected once. The chain links TRBV7-9 to TRBJ2-4, with 7 nucleotides matching TRBD1. V lost 4 bases to trimming and J lost 8 bases; unmatched junction nucleotides: 8. The CDR3 loop spans 14 amino acids. Germline values: CDR1 SEHNR, CDR2 FQNEAQ (reference sequence). DNA for the CDR3: TGTGCCAGCAGCTCCTGGACAGGCGCGGACATTCAGTACTTC. This gives the protein CASSSWTGADIQYF.

V and J are TRBV5-6 and TRBJ1-1; D is uncertain. V lost 0 bases and J 4 bases, leaving 19 bases between the germline ends. Germline V gene sequence: CDR1 SGHDT, CDR2 YYEEEE. The CDR3 is made up of 17 amino acids. The chain's CDR3 is CASSLAYLGTTGTEAFF. The DNA of the CDR3 is TGTGCCAGCAGCTTGGCGTATCTGGGAACTACGGGCACTGAAGCTTTCTTT.

The count of this clone is one. V and J are TRBV12-5 and TRBJ1-2; 7 nucleotides line up with TRBD1. This CDR3 comprises 18 residues. The V gene's germline CDR1 is LGHNT and CDR2 FRNRAP. The V gene end was trimmed by 0 bases and the J gene end by 4 bases; junction bases not matched to a gene: 14. Written as DNA, the CDR3 is TGTGCTAGTGGTTTGGTAGGGGGCAGGGGTGTAACTCTCTATGGCTACACCTTC. Amino acid sequence: CASGLVGGRGVTLYGYTF.

The chain is built from TRBV20-1 and TRBJ2-7; no firm D call. With 2 bases removed from V and 3 bases from J, the gap between germline ends came to 2 bases. The CDR3 runs 10 residues. The germline V gene has CDR1 DFQATT and CDR2 SNEGSKA (reference sequence). The CDR3 is CSARFYEQYF. The CDR3 DNA reads as TGCAGTGCTAGATTCTACGAGCAGTACTTC.

This clone occurred once. V gene TRBV6-1 combines with J gene TRBJ2-7; D is ambiguous. This CDR3 comprises 13 residues. V was cut by 3 bases and J by 5 bases, with 11 bases left in between. Germline-derived CDR1 and CDR2 are MNHNS and SASEGT. CDR3 in amino acids: CASSEVPVHEQYF. Written as DNA, the CDR3 is TGTGCCAGCAGTGAGGTTCCAGTCCACGAGCAGTACTTC.

The V call is TRBV25-1, the J call TRBJ2-3, with no clear D. The length of the CDR3 is 14 residues. The ends were cut back, 2 bases at V and 5 bases at J, with 11 bases in the middle. The germline V gene has CDR1 MGHDK and CDR2 SYGVNS. The CDR3 DNA follows: TGTGCCAGCAGTGAAACCGGGTTTCTAGATACGCAGTATTTT. Encoded protein: CASSETGFLDTQYF.

The V gene is TRBV6-6, the J gene TRBJ2-7; tentative D call: TRBD2 (6 bases). Trimming removed 5 bases at V and 3 bases at J, with 17 bases between. Germline V lookup: CDR1 MNHNY, CDR2 SVGAGI (reference sequence). This CDR3 has 15 amino acids. The CDR3 sequence is CASSPEGSGLYEQYF. The CDR3 bases are TGTGCCAGCAGTCCGGAGGGTAGCGGACTCTACGAGCAGTACTTC.

V usage is TRBV4-1 and J usage is TRBJ2-7; TRBD1 is a possible D gene (6 bases). This CDR3 is built from 15 residues. V was pared by 2 bases and J by 2 bases, with 13 bases between. Germline CDR1 and CDR2: MGHRA and YSYEKL. The CDR3 spells CASSQIQGRTYEQYF. The CDR3 nucleotides read TGCGCCAGCAGCCAAATACAGGGACGCACCTACGAGCAGTACTTC.

V is TRBV6-5 and J is TRBJ1-2, with TRBD1 matching 8 bases. The CDR3 contains 14 residues. The junction had 3 bases not matched to a gene; V was cut back by 5 bases and J by 1 base. Looked up from germline, CDR1 is MNHEY and CDR2 is SVGAGI. The CDR3 sequence: CASSAGQVNYGYTF. The CDR3 DNA reads as TGTGCCAGCAGTGCGGGACAGGTTAACTATGGCTACACCTTC.

This clone appeared once. V gene TRBV27 combines with J gene TRBJ1-1; D is possibly TRBD1 (6 bases). Germline V gene lookup returns CDR1 MNHEY and CDR2 SMNVEV (reference sequence). Trimming pared 5 bases from V and 0 bases from J, leaving 16 bases between. This CDR3 has 16 residues. This CDR3 is CASSPGRGTMNTEAFF. The CDR3 DNA reads as TGTGCCAGCAGTCCCGGGAGGGGGACTATGAACACTGAAGCTTTCTTT.